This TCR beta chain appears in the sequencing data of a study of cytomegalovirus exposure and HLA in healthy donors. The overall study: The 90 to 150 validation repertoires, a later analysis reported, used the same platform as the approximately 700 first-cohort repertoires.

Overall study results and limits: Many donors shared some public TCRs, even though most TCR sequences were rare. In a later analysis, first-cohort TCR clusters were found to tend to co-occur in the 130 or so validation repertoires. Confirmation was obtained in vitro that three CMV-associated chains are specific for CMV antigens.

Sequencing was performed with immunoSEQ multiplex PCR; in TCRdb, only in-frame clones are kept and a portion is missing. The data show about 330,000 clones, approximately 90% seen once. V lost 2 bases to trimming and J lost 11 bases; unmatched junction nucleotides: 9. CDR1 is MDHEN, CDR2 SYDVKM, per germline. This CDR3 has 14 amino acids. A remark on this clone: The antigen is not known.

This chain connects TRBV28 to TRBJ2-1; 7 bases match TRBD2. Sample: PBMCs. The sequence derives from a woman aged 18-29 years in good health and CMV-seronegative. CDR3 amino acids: CASSLGEGGVKQFF. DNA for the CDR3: TGTGCCAGCAGTTTAGGGGAGGGAGGGGTGAAGCAGTTCTTC.